The clone carrying this T cell receptor (beta chain) has only a few counts. What it binds is not known. Reverse transcription of all isolated RNA meant that expressed TCRB transcripts were sequenced. Clones were sequenced by immunoSEQ multiplex PCR, and TCRdb holds only the in-frame ones, with some missing. The sample lists around 120,000 clones; around a sixth were seen once. The length of the CDR3 is 12 residues. Germline assignment: CDR1 SQVTM and CDR2 ANQGSEA. Deletions cut 4 bases from V and 1 base from J, with 7 bases between. These data originate in a study of beta chain features in type 1 diabetes. Study-wide results and limits: Reduced insertions and increased deletions marked VDJ junctions in type 1 diabetes patients. Type 1 diabetes patients had TCRB CDR3s that were shorter (moderately but significantly so) in all four CD4+ subsets.

Source material: central memory CD4+ T cells from blood. The receptor comes from a man aged 18 to 35 with type 1 diabetes. The rearrangement links TRBV29-1 to TRBJ1-2; TRBD1 is a possible D gene (5 bases). CDR3 sequence reads: CSVGQFNYGYTF. The DNA for the CDR3 is TGCAGCGTTGGACAGTTTAACTATGGCTACACCTTC. Using reference TRBV29-1 and TRBJ1-2 for the parts outside the CDR3, the full variable domain is SAVISQKPSRDICQRGTSLTIQCQVDSQVTMMFWYRQQPGQSLTLIATANQGSEATYESGFVIDKFPISRPNLTFSTLTVSNMSPEDSSIYLCSVGQFNYGYTFGSGTRLTVV.